This is a list of T cell receptor beta chains from one sample in a study of blood T cell repertoires in COVID-19. Clones were sequenced by immunoSEQ multiplex PCR, and TCRdb holds only the in-frame ones, with some missing. The sample holds around 230,000 clones; 75% to 85% are singletons and the top ten take under 2.5%. The source material was peripheral blood. These receptors all come from a middle-aged man who had recovered from COVID-19. Both conserved end residues are part of each CDR3. A D gene is named only where the DNA matches it firmly. Rows give clone size only sometimes, using once, few, many, or a class for an expanded clone.

v_gene	d_gene	abundance	j_gene	CDR3aa	CDR3nt
TRBV3-1/TRBV3-2	TRBD2	.	TRBJ2-3	CASSLGLAGNPSTDTQYF	TGTGCCAGCAGCCTTGGACTAGCGGGGAACCCAAGCACAGATACGCAGTATTTT
TRBV7-9	TRBD1	few	TRBJ2-7	CASSTRTGGDEQYF	TGTGCCAGCAGCACTCGGACAGGGGGCGACGAGCAGTACTTC
TRBV6-1	TRBD1	.	TRBJ1-2	CASSGATGGYGYTF	TGTGCCAGCAGTGGAGCAACAGGGGGTTATGGCTACACCTTC
TRBV9	.	once	TRBJ2-3	CASSVGHFTDTQYF	TGTGCCAGCAGCGTGGGACACTTCACAGATACGCAGTATTTT
TRBV6-5	.	.	TRBJ1-1	CASELRGVNTEAFF	TGTGCCAGCGAATTGCGGGGGGTGAACACTGAAGCTTTCTTT
TRBV27	TRBD1	once	TRBJ1-2	CASSLSPGQSYGYTF	TGTGCCAGCAGTTTATCTCCGGGACAGAGCTATGGCTACACCTTC
TRBV25-1	.	once	TRBJ1-5	CASSEWRGQPQHF	TGTGCCAGCAGTGAATGGAGAGGTCAGCCCCAGCATTTT
TRBV4-1	TRBD2	.	TRBJ2-1	CASSQGLSGGTEQFF	TGCGCCAGCAGCCAAGGCCTTAGCGGGGGTACCGAGCAGTTCTTC
TRBV5-1	.	.	TRBJ1-4	CASSLVEGGNEKLFF	TGCGCCAGCAGCTTGGTTGAGGGGGGGAATGAAAAACTGTTTTTT
TRBV3-1/TRBV3-2	TRBD2	.	TRBJ2-1	CASSYSGRDEQFF	TGTGCCAGCAGCTATAGCGGGAGGGATGAGCAGTTCTTC
TRBV24-1	TRBD1	.	TRBJ2-3	CATSDGWTGDTQYF	TGTGCCACCAGTGATGGATGGACAGGAGATACGCAGTATTTT
TRBV7-9	.	.	TRBJ2-5	CASSLIVKREATQYF	TGTGCCAGCAGCTTGATCGTTAAGAGGGAGGCGACCCAGTACTTC
TRBV30	.	once	TRBJ2-7	CAWTDTYEQYF	TGTGCCTGGACCGACACCTACGAGCAGTACTTC
TRBV12-5	.	.	TRBJ2-1	CASGPPKEARPGNEQFF	TGTGCTAGTGGCCCCCCTAAGGAAGCCCGGCCGGGCAATGAGCAGTTCTTC
TRBV7-8	.	.	TRBJ2-7	CASSLVTGASYEQYF	TGTGCCAGCAGCTTAGTTACTGGGGCCTCCTACGAGCAGTACTTC
TRBV9	.	.	TRBJ1-2	CASSVQGYGYTF	TGTGCCAGCAGCGTCCAGGGGTATGGCTACACCTTC